The rows below give T cell receptor beta chains drawn from one sample of a study of T-cell reconstitution after alpha-beta-depleted transplantation in children. Each CDR3 protein gets one entry after TCRdb re-called the PCR reads with MiXCR. This sample has about 610,000 distinct CDR3 sequences, with under 12% found just once. Sequences were derived from PBMCs from the stem cell graft donor, sampled from the stem cell graft. These receptors were obtained from a human donor who donated a stem cell graft to a child with acute myeloid leukemia. CDR3s include the opening cysteine and the closing phenylalanine or tryptophan. The D gene is left open where the match is weak. Size is omitted from some rows. Given values are once, few, many or a class for expanded clones.

D gene: TRBD2
clone size: few
V gene: TRBV20-1
J gene: TRBJ2-7
CDR3 DNA: TGCAGTGCTAGAAGGGCTAGCGGGAGATACGACGAGCAGTACTTC
CDR3 protein: CSARRASGRYDEQYF

D gene: .
clone size: .
V gene: TRBV3-1
J gene: TRBJ1-1
CDR3 DNA: TGTGCCAGCAGCCATGGAGATGAAGCTTTCTTT
CDR3 protein: CASSHGDEAFF

D gene: TRBD2
clone size: .
V gene: TRBV15
J gene: TRBJ2-5
CDR3 DNA: TGTGCCACCAGCAGCGGGGGCGGGAGGCCCCCCCTGGACGAGACCCAGTACTTC
CDR3 protein: CATSSGGGRPPLDETQYF

D gene: TRBD1
clone size: once
V gene: TRBV28
J gene: TRBJ2-6
CDR3 DNA: TGTGCCAGCAGTGACAGGGCACCTGGGGCCAACGTCCTGACTTTC
CDR3 protein: CASSDRAPGANVLTF

D gene: TRBD1
clone size: .
V gene: TRBV12-3/TRBV12-4
J gene: TRBJ1-5
CDR3 DNA: TGTGCCAGCACCGGGACAGGCAATCAGCCCCAGCATTTT
CDR3 protein: CASTGTGNQPQHF

D gene: TRBD1
clone size: few
V gene: TRBV11-1
J gene: TRBJ1-4
CDR3 DNA: TGTGCCAGCAGCCACACGACAGGGGGCGACAAATTGGGGGTTGAAAAACTGTTTTTT
CDR3 protein: CASSHTTGGDKLGVEKLFF

D gene: .
clone size: .
V gene: TRBV19
J gene: TRBJ1-2
CDR3 DNA: TGTGCCAGTAGTCCCCGACAGGTCCTCACCCTGAGGGAAGACTATGGCTACACCTTC
CDR3 protein: CASSPRQVLTLREDYGYTF

D gene: TRBD2
clone size: few
V gene: TRBV7-2
J gene: TRBJ2-1
CDR3 DNA: TGTGCCAGCAGCTTAGACGGACTAGCGTACAATGAGCAGTTCTTC
CDR3 protein: CASSLDGLAYNEQFF

D gene: .
clone size: few
V gene: TRBV30
J gene: TRBJ2-1
CDR3 DNA: TGTGCCTGGAGTGTACTGCGCGGAGAGCAGTTCTTC
CDR3 protein: CAWSVLRGEQFF

D gene: TRBD1
clone size: many
V gene: TRBV4-2
J gene: TRBJ2-4
CDR3 DNA: TGTGCCAGCAGCCAAGAGACAGGACAGGGGGTTGCCAAAAACATTCAGTACTTC
CDR3 protein: CASSQETGQGVAKNIQYF

D gene: .
clone size: .
V gene: TRBV20-1
J gene: TRBJ1-2
CDR3 DNA: TGCAGTGCTAAACAGGGTCCCTATGGCTACACCTTC
CDR3 protein: CSAKQGPYGYTF

D gene: TRBD1
clone size: .
V gene: TRBV30
J gene: TRBJ2-5
CDR3 DNA: TGTGCCTGGACAGGGGGAGAGACCCAGTACTTC
CDR3 protein: CAWTGGETQYF

D gene: .
clone size: many
V gene: TRBV10-3
J gene: TRBJ1-1
CDR3 DNA: TGTGCCATCGGGGCAGGGGACCTAGGGGCTTTCTTT
CDR3 protein: CAIGAGDLGAFF

D gene: .
clone size: many
V gene: TRBV5-4
J gene: TRBJ2-7
CDR3 DNA: TGTGCCAGCAGCTCTCTCCCAGGGGATTCGGACGAGCAGTACTTC
CDR3 protein: CASSSLPGDSDEQYF

D gene: .
clone size: few
V gene: TRBV5-1
J gene: TRBJ2-7
CDR3 DNA: TGCGCCAGCAGCTTGGAGGGCAGGGGAAGAGGCGACGAGCAGTACTTC
CDR3 protein: CASSLEGRGRGDEQYF

D gene: TRBD2
clone size: .
V gene: TRBV20-1
J gene: TRBJ2-5
CDR3 DNA: TGCAGTGCTAGAGATCCCGCGACTAGCGGCCAAGAGACCCAGTACTTC
CDR3 protein: CSARDPATSGQETQYF

D gene: TRBD2
clone size: .
V gene: TRBV28
J gene: TRBJ2-7
CDR3 DNA: TGTGCCAGCAGACCGGGGGGAACGAAAGGGCTCTACGAGCAGTACTTC
CDR3 protein: CASRPGGTKGLYEQYF

D gene: TRBD2
clone size: .
V gene: TRBV20-1
J gene: TRBJ2-1
CDR3 DNA: TGCAGTGCCGGACTAGCGGGAGGAACAGGCCATGAGCAGTTCTTC
CDR3 protein: CSAGLAGGTGHEQFF

D gene: .
clone size: many
V gene: TRBV28
J gene: TRBJ2-1
CDR3 DNA: TGTGCCAGCAGCTGGACGGACTACAATGAGCAGTTCTTC
CDR3 protein: CASSWTDYNEQFF

D gene: TRBD1
clone size: many
V gene: TRBV29-1
J gene: TRBJ2-1
CDR3 DNA: TGCAGCGTGGAGGACAGGGGGCTATACAATGAGCAGTTCTTC
CDR3 protein: CSVEDRGLYNEQFF

D gene: TRBD2
clone size: many
V gene: TRBV12-3/TRBV12-4
J gene: TRBJ2-1
CDR3 DNA: TGTGCCAGCACCGGAAAAGGGACTAGCGGTTACAATGAGCAGTTCTTC
CDR3 protein: CASTGKGTSGYNEQFF

D gene: TRBD1
clone size: few
V gene: TRBV6-2/TRBV6-3
J gene: TRBJ1-2
CDR3 DNA: TGTGCCAGCAGTCGGGGGACAGGGCTTAACTATGGCTACACCTTC
CDR3 protein: CASSRGTGLNYGYTF

D gene: .
clone size: .
V gene: TRBV6-2/TRBV6-3
J gene: TRBJ2-4
CDR3 DNA: TGTGCCAGCCTCGGCAGCCCGTTAGCCAAAAACATTCAGTACTTC
CDR3 protein: CASLGSPLAKNIQYF

D gene: .
clone size: .
V gene: TRBV20-1
J gene: TRBJ2-7
CDR3 DNA: TGCAGTGCCTCAAGCTCTGGGGAGCAGTACTTC
CDR3 protein: CSASSSGEQYF

D gene: TRBD2
clone size: many
V gene: TRBV12-3/TRBV12-4
J gene: TRBJ2-5
CDR3 DNA: TGTGCCAGCAGTCCCAGCGGGGTACAAGAGACCCAGTACTTC
CDR3 protein: CASSPSGVQETQYF

D gene: .
clone size: many
V gene: TRBV5-1
J gene: TRBJ1-1
CDR3 DNA: TGCGCCAGCAGCTTGGGTGGACGGAACACTGAAGCTTTCTTT
CDR3 protein: CASSLGGRNTEAFF

D gene: TRBD1
clone size: .
V gene: TRBV12-3/TRBV12-4
J gene: TRBJ2-6
CDR3 DNA: TGTGCCAGCACCAACGACAGGGTTGGGGCCAACGTCCTGACTTTC
CDR3 protein: CASTNDRVGANVLTF

D gene: .
clone size: .
V gene: TRBV6-2/TRBV6-3
J gene: TRBJ2-1
CDR3 DNA: TGTGCCAGCAGACACACAGGTTACAATGAGCAGTTCTTC
CDR3 protein: CASRHTGYNEQFF